This TCR beta chain derives from a study of blood T cell repertoires in COVID-19. Background on the study: COVID-19 samples, acute and convalescent, were from the United States, Italy and Spain. PBMCs, B-cell-depleted T cells, or T cells were the source of the cDNA or gDNA that made up the material.

CDR1 is MDHEN and CDR2 is SYDVKM in the germline V gene. The CDR3 runs 16 residues. V was trimmed by 7 bases and J by 5 bases, leaving 23 bases between them. This clone was counted once. Authors' analysis steps: It was from reference gene primer amplification that nucleated cell counts were estimated. Clones were sequenced by immunoSEQ multiplex PCR, and TCRdb holds only the in-frame ones, with some missing. V and J calls and clone size come straight from that table; D and trimming were deduced from the DNA. The repertoire includes 70,000 to 100,000 clones, around 90% of them detected once, and 4.3% sits in the top ten.

The sequence derives from an elderly woman with active or convalescent COVID-19. Sequencing was carried out using peripheral blood. This rearrangement joins TRBV28 to TRBJ1-1; D uncertain. The CDR3 protein is CASITTSNQPTTEAFF. The CDR3 DNA reads as TGTGCCAGCATCACAACCTCAAATCAACCCACGACTGAAGCTTTCTTT.